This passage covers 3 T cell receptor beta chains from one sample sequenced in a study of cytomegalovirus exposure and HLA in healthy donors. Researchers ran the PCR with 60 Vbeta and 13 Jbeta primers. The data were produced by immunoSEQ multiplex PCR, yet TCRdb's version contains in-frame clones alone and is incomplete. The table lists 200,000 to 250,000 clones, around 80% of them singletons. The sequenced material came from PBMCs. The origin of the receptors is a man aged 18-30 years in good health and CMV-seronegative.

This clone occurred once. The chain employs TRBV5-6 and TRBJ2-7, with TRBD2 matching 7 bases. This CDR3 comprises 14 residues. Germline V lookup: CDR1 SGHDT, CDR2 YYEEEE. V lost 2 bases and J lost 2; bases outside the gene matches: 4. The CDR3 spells CASSFASGAYEQYF. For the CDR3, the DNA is TGTGCCAGCAGCTTTGCTAGCGGAGCCTACGAGCAGTACTTC.

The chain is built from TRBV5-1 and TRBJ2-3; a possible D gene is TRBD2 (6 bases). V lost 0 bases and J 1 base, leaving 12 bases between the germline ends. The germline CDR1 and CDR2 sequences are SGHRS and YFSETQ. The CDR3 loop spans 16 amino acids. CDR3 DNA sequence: TGCGCCAGCAGCTTGGTCGGGGGTCTGGGCACAGATACGCAGTATTTT. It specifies CASSLVGGLGTDTQYF.

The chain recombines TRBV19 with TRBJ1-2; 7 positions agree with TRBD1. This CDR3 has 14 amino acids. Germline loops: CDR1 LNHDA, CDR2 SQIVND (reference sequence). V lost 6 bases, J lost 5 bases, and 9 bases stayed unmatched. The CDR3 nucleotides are TGTGCCAGTAGACAGGGGCGGCAGGGTTATGGCTACACCTTC. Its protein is CASRQGRQGYGYTF.